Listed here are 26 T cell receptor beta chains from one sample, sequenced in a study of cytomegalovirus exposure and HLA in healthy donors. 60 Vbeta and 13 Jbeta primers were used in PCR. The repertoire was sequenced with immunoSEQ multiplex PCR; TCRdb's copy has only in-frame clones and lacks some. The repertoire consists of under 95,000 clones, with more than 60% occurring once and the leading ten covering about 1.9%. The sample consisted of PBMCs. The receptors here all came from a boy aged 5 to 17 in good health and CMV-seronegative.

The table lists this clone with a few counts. CDR3 sequence (DNA): TGTGCCAGCAGTTACCTATCCGGACAGGGCCAAAAACTGTTTTTT. Translated, it gives CASSYLSGQGQKLFF. The genes are TRBV6-6 and TRBJ1-4; 8 nucleotides agree with TRBD1. Germline V gene data show CDR1 as MNHNY and CDR2 as SVGAGI (reference sequence). V lost 2 bases to trimming and J lost 9 bases; unmatched junction nucleotides: 8. The CDR3 spans 15 residues.

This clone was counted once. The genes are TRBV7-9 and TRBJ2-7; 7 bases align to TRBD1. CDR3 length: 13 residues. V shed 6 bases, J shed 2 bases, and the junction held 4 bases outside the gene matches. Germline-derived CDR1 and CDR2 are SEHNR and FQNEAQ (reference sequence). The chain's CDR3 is CASRGTDPYEQYF. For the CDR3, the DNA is TGTGCCAGCAGAGGGACAGACCCCTACGAGCAGTACTTC.

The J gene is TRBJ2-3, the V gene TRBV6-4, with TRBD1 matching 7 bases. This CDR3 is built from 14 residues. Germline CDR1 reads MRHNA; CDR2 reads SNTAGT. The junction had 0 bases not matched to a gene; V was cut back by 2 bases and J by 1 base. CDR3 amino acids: CASSDGQGTDTQYF. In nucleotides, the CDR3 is TGTGCCAGCAGTGACGGACAGGGCACAGATACGCAGTATTTT.

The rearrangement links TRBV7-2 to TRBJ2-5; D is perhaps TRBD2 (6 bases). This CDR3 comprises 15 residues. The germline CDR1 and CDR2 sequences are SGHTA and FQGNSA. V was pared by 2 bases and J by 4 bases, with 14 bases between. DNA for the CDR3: TGTGCCAGCAGCTTATCTTTCGGGAGTGGAGAGACCCAGTACTTC. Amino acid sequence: CASSLSFGSGETQYF.

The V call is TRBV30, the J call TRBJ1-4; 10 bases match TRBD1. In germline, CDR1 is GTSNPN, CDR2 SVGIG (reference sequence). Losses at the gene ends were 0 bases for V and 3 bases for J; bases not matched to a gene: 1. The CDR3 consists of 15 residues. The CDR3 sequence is CAWSVGQGANEKLFF. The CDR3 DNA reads TGTGCCTGGAGTGTCGGACAGGGGGCTAATGAAAAACTGTTTTTT.

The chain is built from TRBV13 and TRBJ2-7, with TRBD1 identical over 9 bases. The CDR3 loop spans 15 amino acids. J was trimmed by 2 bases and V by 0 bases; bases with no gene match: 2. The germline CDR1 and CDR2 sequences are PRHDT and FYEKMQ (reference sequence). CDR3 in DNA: TGTGCCAGCAGCTTAGGAGACAGGGGGGCCTACGAGCAGTACTTC. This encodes CASSLGDRGAYEQYF. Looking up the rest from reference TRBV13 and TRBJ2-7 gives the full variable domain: AAGVIQSPRHLIKEKRETATLKCYPIPRHDTVYWYQQGPGQDPQFLISFYEKMQSDKGSIPDRFSAQQFSDYHSELNMSSLELGDSALYFCASSLGDRGAYEQYFGPGTRLTVT.

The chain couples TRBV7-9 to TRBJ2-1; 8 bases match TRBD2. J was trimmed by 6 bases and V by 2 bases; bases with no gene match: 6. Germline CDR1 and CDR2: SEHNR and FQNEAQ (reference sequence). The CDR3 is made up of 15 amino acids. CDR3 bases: TGTGCCAGCAGCTTAAGTAGCGGGGTGGCCAATGAGCAGTTCTTC. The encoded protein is CASSLSSGVANEQFF.

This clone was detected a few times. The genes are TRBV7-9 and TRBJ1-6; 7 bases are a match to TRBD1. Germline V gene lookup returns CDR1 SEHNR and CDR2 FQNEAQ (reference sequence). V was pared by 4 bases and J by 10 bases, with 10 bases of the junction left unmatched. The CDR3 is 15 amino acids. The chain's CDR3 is CASSSTRDSYSPLHF. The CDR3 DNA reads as TGTGCCAGCAGCTCGACTCGGGACAGTTACTCACCCCTCCACTTT.

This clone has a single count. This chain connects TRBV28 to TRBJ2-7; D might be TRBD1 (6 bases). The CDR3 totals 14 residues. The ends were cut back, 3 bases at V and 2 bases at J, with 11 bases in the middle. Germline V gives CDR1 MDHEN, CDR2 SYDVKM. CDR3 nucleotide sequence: TGTGCCAGCAGTTTTAGGGGGTTGGCCTACGAGCAGTACTTC. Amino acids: CASSFRGLAYEQYF.

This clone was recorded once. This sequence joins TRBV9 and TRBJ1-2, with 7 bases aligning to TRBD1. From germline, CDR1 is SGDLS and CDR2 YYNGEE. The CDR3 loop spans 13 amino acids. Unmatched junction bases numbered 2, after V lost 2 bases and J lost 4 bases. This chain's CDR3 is CASSVAGGYGYTF. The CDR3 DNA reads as TGTGCCAGCAGCGTCGCAGGGGGCTATGGCTACACCTTC.

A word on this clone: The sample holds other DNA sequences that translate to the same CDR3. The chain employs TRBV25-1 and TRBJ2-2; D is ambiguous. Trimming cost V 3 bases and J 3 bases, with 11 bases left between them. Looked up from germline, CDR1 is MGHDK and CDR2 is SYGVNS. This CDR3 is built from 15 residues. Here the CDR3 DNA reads TGTGCCAGCAGTGACGGCAGAGAGGACACCGGGGAGCTGTTTTTT. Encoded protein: CASSDGREDTGELFF.

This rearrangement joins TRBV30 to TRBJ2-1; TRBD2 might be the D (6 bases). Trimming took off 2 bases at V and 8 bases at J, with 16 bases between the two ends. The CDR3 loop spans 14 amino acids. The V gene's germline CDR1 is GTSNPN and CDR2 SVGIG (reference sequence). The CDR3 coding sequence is TGTGCCTGGAGTTCGGGACTGGAGGTCGATGAGCAGTTCTTC. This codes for CAWSSGLEVDEQFF.

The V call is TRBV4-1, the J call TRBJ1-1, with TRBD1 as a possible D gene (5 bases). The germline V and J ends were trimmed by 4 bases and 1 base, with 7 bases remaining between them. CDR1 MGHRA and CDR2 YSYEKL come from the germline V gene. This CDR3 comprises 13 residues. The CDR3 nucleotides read TGCGCCAGCAGCCCGACAGAGAACACTGAAGCTTTCTTT. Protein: CASSPTENTEAFF.

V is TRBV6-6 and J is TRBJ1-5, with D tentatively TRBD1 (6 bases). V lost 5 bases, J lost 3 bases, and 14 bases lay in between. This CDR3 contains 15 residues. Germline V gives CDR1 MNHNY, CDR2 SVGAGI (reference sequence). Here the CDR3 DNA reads TGTGCCAGCAGTACCGGGACATCCGACAATCAGCCCCAGCATTTT. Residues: CASSTGTSDNQPQHF.

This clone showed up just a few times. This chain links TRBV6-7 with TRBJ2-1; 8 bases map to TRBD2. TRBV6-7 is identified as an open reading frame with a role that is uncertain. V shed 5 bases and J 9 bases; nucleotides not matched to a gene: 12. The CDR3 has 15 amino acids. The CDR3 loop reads CASSKSGRGQFEQFF. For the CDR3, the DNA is TGTGCCAGCAGTAAAAGCGGGAGAGGTCAATTTGAGCAGTTCTTC.

The CDR3 here is CASSPRENTEAFF. The CDR3 DNA follows: TGTGCCAGCAGCCCCAGGGAGAACACTGAAGCTTTCTTT. V is TRBV7-6 and J is TRBJ1-1, with TRBD1 as a possible D gene (5 bases). V lost 5 bases to trimming and J lost 1 base, with 8 bases between them. The CDR3 has 13 residues. Germline V lookup: CDR1 SGHVS, CDR2 FNYEAQ.

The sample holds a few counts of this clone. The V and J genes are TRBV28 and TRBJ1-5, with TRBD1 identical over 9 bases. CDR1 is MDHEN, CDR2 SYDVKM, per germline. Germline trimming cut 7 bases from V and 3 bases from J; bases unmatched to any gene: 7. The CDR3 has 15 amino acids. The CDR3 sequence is CASNLQGAYNQPQHF. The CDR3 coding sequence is TGTGCCAGCAATCTACAGGGGGCTTACAATCAGCCCCAGCATTTT. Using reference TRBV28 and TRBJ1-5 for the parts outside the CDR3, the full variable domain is DVKVTQSSRYLVKRTGEKVFLECVQDMDHENMFWYRQDPGLGLRLIYFSYDVKMKEKGDIPEGYSVSREKKERFSLILESASTNQTSMYLCASNLQGAYNQPQHFGDGTRLSIL.

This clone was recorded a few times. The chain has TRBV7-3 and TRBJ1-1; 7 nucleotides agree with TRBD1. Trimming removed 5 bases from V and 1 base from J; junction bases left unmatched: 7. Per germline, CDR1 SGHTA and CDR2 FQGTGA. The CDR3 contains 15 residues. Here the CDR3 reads CASSPEQGRNTEAFF. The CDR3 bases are TGTGCCAGCAGCCCCGAACAGGGGCGGAACACTGAAGCTTTCTTT.

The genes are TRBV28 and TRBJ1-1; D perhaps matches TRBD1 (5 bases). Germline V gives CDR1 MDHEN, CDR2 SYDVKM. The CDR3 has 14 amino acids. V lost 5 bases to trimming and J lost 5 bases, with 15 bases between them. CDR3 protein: CASSVGRRGTEAFF. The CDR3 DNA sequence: TGTGCCAGCAGTGTGGGGCGCCGAGGTACTGAAGCTTTCTTT.

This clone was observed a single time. The CDR3, as DNA: TGTGCCAGCAGTTACTCGGACAGTCGCATGAACACTGAAGCTTTCTTT. Its protein product is CASSYSDSRMNTEAFF. The chain couples TRBV6-5 to TRBJ1-1; D perhaps matches TRBD1 (6 bases). The CDR3 contains 16 residues. The V and J ends lost 0 bases and 0 bases respectively, with 11 bases between them. In germline, CDR1 is MNHEY, CDR2 SVGAGI.

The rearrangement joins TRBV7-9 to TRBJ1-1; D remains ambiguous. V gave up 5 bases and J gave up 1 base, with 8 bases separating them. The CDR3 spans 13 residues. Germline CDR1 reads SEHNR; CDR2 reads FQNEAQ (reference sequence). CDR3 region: CASSPRGNTEAFF. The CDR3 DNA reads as TGTGCCAGCAGCCCACGGGGGAACACTGAAGCTTTCTTT. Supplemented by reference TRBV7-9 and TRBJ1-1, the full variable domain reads DTGVSQNPRHKITKRGQNVTFRCDPISEHNRLYWYRQTLGQGPEFLTYFQNEAQLEKSRLLSDRFSAERPKGSFSTLEIQRTEQGDSAMYLCASSPRGNTEAFFGQGTRLTVV.

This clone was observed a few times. CDR3 residues: CASSETDRGHSEQYF. In DNA form, the CDR3 reads TGTGCCAGCAGCGAGACGGACAGGGGGCACTCCGAGCAGTACTTC. The chain links TRBV9 to TRBJ2-7, with 11 bases identical to TRBD1. This CDR3 has 15 amino acids. Trimming cost V 3 bases and J 6 bases; bases outside gene matches: 8. Germline values: CDR1 SGDLS, CDR2 YYNGEE.

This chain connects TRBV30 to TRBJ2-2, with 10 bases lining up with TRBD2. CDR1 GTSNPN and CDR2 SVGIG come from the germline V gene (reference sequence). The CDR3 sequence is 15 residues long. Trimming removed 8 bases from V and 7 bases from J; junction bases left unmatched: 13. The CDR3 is CARSLAGGKGGELFF. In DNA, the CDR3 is TGTGCCCGGTCGTTAGCGGGAGGAAAGGGCGGGGAGCTGTTTTTT.

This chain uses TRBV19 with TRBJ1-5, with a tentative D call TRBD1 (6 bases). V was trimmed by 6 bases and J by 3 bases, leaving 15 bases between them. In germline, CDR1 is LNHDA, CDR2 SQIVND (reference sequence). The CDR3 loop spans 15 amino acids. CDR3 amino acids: CASSQYQGNNQPQHF. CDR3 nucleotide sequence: TGTGCCAGTAGCCAATACCAGGGGAACAATCAGCCCCAGCATTTT.

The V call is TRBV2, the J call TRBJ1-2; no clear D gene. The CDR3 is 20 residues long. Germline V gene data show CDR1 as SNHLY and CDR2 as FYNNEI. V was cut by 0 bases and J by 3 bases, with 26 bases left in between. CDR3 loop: CASSEAQWRATNPLDYGYTF. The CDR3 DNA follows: TGTGCCAGCAGTGAAGCGCAGTGGAGGGCGACGAATCCCTTGGACTATGGCTACACCTTC.

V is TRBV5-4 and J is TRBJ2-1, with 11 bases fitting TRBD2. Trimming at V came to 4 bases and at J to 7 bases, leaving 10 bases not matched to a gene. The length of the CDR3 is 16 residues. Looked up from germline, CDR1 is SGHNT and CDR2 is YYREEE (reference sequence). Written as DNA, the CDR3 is TGTGCCAGCAGCCCGCCCCTAGCGGGAGGAAGTAATGAGCAGTTCTTC. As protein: CASSPPLAGGSNEQFF.